This passage covers 17 T cell receptor beta chains from one sample sequenced in a study of vaccination and CD4 T cells after COVID-19. Cultured CD4+ T cell DNA underwent sequencing with the Oncomine TCR Beta short-read assay. TCRdb reprocessed the PCR reads with MiXCR, giving one entry per CDR3 protein. The profile covers over 10,000 distinct CDR3 sequences, with approximately 83% appearing a single time and roughly 11% taken by the ten largest. Their target antigens are unknown. Treatment meaning: roughly 11-day PBMC culture with coronavirus spike peptide pools or control peptides (ViraFEST assay). Sequenced material: CD4+ T cells from blood, cultured in vitro. The receptor set was obtained from a human donor who had recovered from COVID-19.

The rearrangement uses TRBV27 and TRBJ1-6; no clear D gene. Germline CDR1 and CDR2: MNHEY and SMNVEV (reference sequence). The CDR3 totals 15 residues. Between the trimmed V and J ends, which lost 1 base and 9 bases, there was a span of 13 bases. CDR3 residues: CASSLLSGIGSPLHF. In DNA, the CDR3 is TGTGCCAGCAGTTTATTGAGCGGTATAGGTTCACCCCTCCACTTT.

CDR3 DNA: TGTGCCACCCGAGGCCTGTCCGGCGTCCCGCACCCCTTAGACCCCTCATTGGCTAACTATGGCTACACCTTC. Translation gives CATRGLSGVPHPLDPSLANYGYTF. The chain uses TRBV15 and TRBJ1-2; D uncertain. Trimming stripped 8 bases from V and 0 bases from J, with 43 bases between. Germline V CDR1 and CDR2: LNHNV, YYDKDF (reference sequence). This CDR3 has 24 residues.

The chain uses TRBV28 and TRBJ2-3; D gene uncertain. V was trimmed by 6 bases and J by 0 bases, leaving 7 bases between them. The germline V gene encodes CDR1 MDHEN and CDR2 SYDVKM. This CDR3 comprises 13 residues. The CDR3 region is CASSGGSTDTQYF. Written as DNA, the CDR3 is TGTGCCAGCAGCGGCGGAAGCACAGATACGCAGTATTTT.

This chain connects TRBV27 to TRBJ1-5; tentatively, D is TRBD1 (5 bases). Per the germline V gene, CDR1 is MNHEY and CDR2 is SMNVEV (reference sequence). The CDR3 extends over 15 amino acids. The V end was cut by 5 bases, the J end by 0 bases, with 11 bases between. CDR3 bases: TGTGCCAGCAGTATTGACAGAAATAGCAATCAGCCCCAGCATTTT. This gives the protein CASSIDRNSNQPQHF.

The chain carries TRBV19 and TRBJ1-6; unclear D gene. Per the germline V gene, CDR1 is LNHDA and CDR2 is SQIVND (reference sequence). V was clipped by 7 bases and J by 14 bases, with 6 bases between them. The CDR3 consists of 9 residues. This CDR3 reads CASKVSLHF. In DNA form, the CDR3 reads TGTGCCAGTAAGGTATCCCTCCACTTT.

CDR3 sequence (DNA): TGCGCCAGCAGCCGAGAGACCGGGACAGGGGGGACTGAAGCTTTCTTT. This encodes CASSRETGTGGTEAFF. V gene TRBV5-1 combines with J gene TRBJ1-1; 11 bases align to TRBD1. J lost 5 bases, V lost 4 bases, and 10 bases had no gene match. The CDR3 is made up of 16 amino acids. Germline V lookup: CDR1 SGHRS, CDR2 YFSETQ.

This clonotype has only a few counts. The chain employs TRBV21-1 and TRBJ1-2; TRBD1, the table's D call, was not compared with the DNA. TRBV21-1 is termed a pseudogene. This CDR3 has 17 amino acids. The DNA for the CDR3 is TGTGCCAGCAGCAAATACCCCTGGGGGGATCGGGTATATGGCTACACCTTC. It encodes CASSKYPWGDRVYGYTF.

The V call is TRBV4-2, the J call TRBJ1-6, with TRBD1 as a possible D gene (5 bases). Germline V gene lookup returns CDR1 LGHNA and CDR2 YNFKEQ. The CDR3 spans 19 residues. The V and J ends lost 2 bases and 4 bases respectively, with 21 bases between them. The CDR3 spells CASSQPPREGDPYNSPLHF. As DNA, the CDR3 is TGTGCCAGCAGCCAACCGCCAAGAGAAGGGGACCCATATAATTCACCCCTCCACTTT.

V and J are TRBV12-3 or TRBV12-4 and TRBJ1-5, with TRBD1 as a possible D gene (5 bases). This CDR3 contains 15 residues. Trimming took 5 bases from V and 0 from J, leaving 11 bases between them. The CDR3 reads CASSQQDYSNQPQHF. The CDR3 coding sequence is TGTGCCAGCAGTCAACAGGATTATAGCAATCAGCCCCAGCATTTT.

The genes are TRBV7-2 and TRBJ1-1, with D hard to call. The V gene's germline CDR1 is SGHTA and CDR2 FQGNSA. Trimming left V 6 bases short and J 0 bases short, with 8 bases between. This CDR3 comprises 13 residues. CDR3 loop: CASRTQLNTEAFF. CDR3 sequence (DNA): TGTGCCAGCAGAACACAGCTGAACACTGAAGCTTTCTTT.

This chain uses TRBV6-2 or TRBV6-3 with TRBJ1-5, with D possibly matching TRBD1 (6 bases). Per germline, CDR1 MNHEY and CDR2 SVGEGT. Between the trimmed V and J ends, which lost 2 bases and 0 bases, there was a span of 17 bases. The CDR3 consists of 18 residues. This CDR3 is CASSYGGPWEYSNQPQHF. CDR3 nucleotide sequence: TGTGCCAGCAGTTACGGGGGCCCATGGGAGTATAGCAATCAGCCCCAGCATTTT.

V and J are TRBV27 and TRBJ1-6, with D perhaps matching TRBD1 (5 bases). The CDR3 spans 16 residues. CDR1 and CDR2 (germline): MNHEY, SMNVEV (reference sequence). V gave up 6 bases and J gave up 10 bases, with 22 bases separating them. Here the CDR3 reads CASRTNPPTVRSPLHF. The CDR3, as DNA: TGTGCCAGCAGGACAAACCCACCGACAGTTCGATCACCCCTCCACTTT.

The chain couples TRBV27 to TRBJ1-3; D gene ambiguous. This CDR3 is 13 amino acids long. Trimming removed 6 bases at V and 0 bases at J, with 6 bases between. Germline V gene sequence: CDR1 MNHEY, CDR2 SMNVEV (reference sequence). In DNA, the CDR3 is TGTGCCAGCAGGGGCCTCTCTGGAAACACCATATATTTT. Translated, it gives CASRGLSGNTIYF.

This clonotype is medium-sized by share. The chain employs TRBV3-1 and TRBJ1-2, with TRBD1 matching over 8 bases. The ends lost 4 bases at V and 4 bases at J; junction bases unmatched: 5. The V gene's germline CDR1 is LGHDT and CDR2 YNNKEL (reference sequence). The CDR3 runs 14 residues. The CDR3 bases are TGTGCCAGCAGCCCCAGGGGGCCGGTCTATGGCTACACCTTC. This sequence encodes CASSPRGPVYGYTF.

V and J are TRBV20-1 and TRBJ1-4, with TRBD1 matching 7 bases. Per germline, CDR1 DFQATT and CDR2 SNEGSKA (reference sequence). This CDR3 region has 13 residues. V lost 7 bases to trimming and J lost 3 bases; unmatched junction nucleotides: 5. CDR3 DNA: TGCAGTGTTCCAGACAGGGCTAATGAAAAACTGTTTTTT. Protein product: CSVPDRANEKLFF.

V and J are TRBV7-9 and TRBJ2-4; D may be TRBD1 (5 bases). The germline V gene has CDR1 SEHNR and CDR2 FQNEAQ (reference sequence). This CDR3 spans 13 amino acids. The V end was cut by 2 bases, the J end by 9 bases, with 11 bases between. The CDR3 DNA reads as TGTGCCAGCAGCTTAAGGGGATTCCCCATTCAGTACTTC. Its protein is CASSLRGFPIQYF.

The V and J genes are TRBV12-3 or TRBV12-4 and TRBJ1-3; D remains unclear. V lost 3 bases and J 3 bases, leaving 3 bases between the germline ends. The CDR3 totals 12 residues. This CDR3 is CASSFSGNTIYF. DNA of the CDR3: TGTGCCAGCAGTTTCAGTGGAAACACCATATATTTT.